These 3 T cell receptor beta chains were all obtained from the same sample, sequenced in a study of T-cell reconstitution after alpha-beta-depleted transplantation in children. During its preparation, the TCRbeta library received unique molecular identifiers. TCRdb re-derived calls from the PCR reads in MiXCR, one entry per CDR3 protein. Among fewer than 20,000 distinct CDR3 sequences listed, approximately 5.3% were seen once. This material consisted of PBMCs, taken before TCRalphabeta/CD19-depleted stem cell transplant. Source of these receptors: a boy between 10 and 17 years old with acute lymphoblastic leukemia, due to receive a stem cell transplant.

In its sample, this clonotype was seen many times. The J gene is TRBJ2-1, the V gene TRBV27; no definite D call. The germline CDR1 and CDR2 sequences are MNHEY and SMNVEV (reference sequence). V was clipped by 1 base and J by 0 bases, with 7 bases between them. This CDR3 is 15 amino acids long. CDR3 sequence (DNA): TGTGCCAGCAGTTTATTCGTAGGCTCCTACAATGAGCAGTTCTTC. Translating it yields CASSLFVGSYNEQFF.

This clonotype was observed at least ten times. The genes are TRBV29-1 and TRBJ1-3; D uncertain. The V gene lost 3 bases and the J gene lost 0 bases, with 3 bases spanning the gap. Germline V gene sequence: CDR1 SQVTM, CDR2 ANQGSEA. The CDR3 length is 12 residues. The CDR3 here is CSVESSGNTIYF. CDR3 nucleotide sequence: TGCAGCGTTGAGAGCTCTGGAAACACCATATATTTT.

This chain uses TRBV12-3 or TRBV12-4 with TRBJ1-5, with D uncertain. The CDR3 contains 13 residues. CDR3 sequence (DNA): TGTACCATCAGTTTAGGGCGGTTTCAGCCCCAGCATTTT. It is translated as CTISLGRFQPQHF.